A selection of T cell receptor beta chains follows, all from one sample in a study of T-cell memory formation after mild COVID-19. From the 5' RACE reads, TCRdb called clonotypes with MiXCR, one entry per CDR3 protein. The data hold 220,000 or so distinct CDR3 sequences, with over 9.5% observed a single time. Sequencing input: PBMCs or a T cell subset sorted from them (not recorded which). The receptor source for this set is a man between 18 and 35 years old who had mild COVID-19 (a few samples of this study predate the infection). Cell type and time point are not known. The CDR3 runs from the conserved cysteine through the conserved F or W. Fields, in order: clone size, CDR3 length, J gene, V gene, D gene, CDR3 protein, CDR3 DNA. A D gene is named only where the DNA matches it firmly. Clone size appears in some rows only: once, few, many, or a class for an expanded clone.

abundance: few
len: 16
j_gene: TRBJ2-1
v_gene: TRBV5-1
d_gene: TRBD2
CDR3aa: CASSSSASGGYNEQFF
CDR3nt: TGCGCCAGCAGCTCCTCGGCTAGCGGGGGGTACAATGAGCAGTTCTTC

abundance: few
len: 14
j_gene: TRBJ1-2
v_gene: TRBV9
d_gene: .
CDR3aa: CASSADILLPTYTF
CDR3nt: TGTGCCAGCAGCGCCGACATCCTCCTCCCGACGTACACCTTC

abundance: .
len: 16
j_gene: TRBJ2-1
v_gene: TRBV5-1
d_gene: TRBD2
CDR3aa: CASSKSLAGDYNEQFF
CDR3nt: TGCGCCAGCAGCAAGTCTCTAGCGGGGGATTACAATGAGCAGTTCTTC

abundance: few
len: 14
j_gene: TRBJ2-5
v_gene: TRBV7-3
d_gene: TRBD2
CDR3aa: CASSPSGVGETQYF
CDR3nt: TGTGCCAGCAGCCCAAGCGGGGTTGGAGAGACCCAGTACTTC

abundance: many
len: 14
j_gene: TRBJ2-1
v_gene: TRBV20-1
d_gene: TRBD2
CDR3aa: CSAAPGLAYNEQFF
CDR3nt: TGCAGTGCGGCCCCGGGACTAGCCTACAATGAGCAGTTCTTC

abundance: many
len: 15
j_gene: TRBJ2-5
v_gene: TRBV5-1
d_gene: TRBD2
CDR3aa: CASSLGGGPQETQYF
CDR3nt: TGCGCCAGCAGCTTGGGCGGGGGTCCGCAAGAGACCCAGTACTTC

abundance: .
len: 14
j_gene: TRBJ1-1
v_gene: TRBV5-1
d_gene: .
CDR3aa: CASSNRQINTEAFF
CDR3nt: TGCGCCAGCAGCAACCGACAGATAAACACTGAAGCTTTCTTT

abundance: .
len: 14
j_gene: TRBJ2-2
v_gene: TRBV5-1
d_gene: TRBD2
CDR3aa: CASSPGTSAGELFF
CDR3nt: TGCGCCAGCAGCCCCGGGACTAGCGCCGGGGAGCTGTTTTTT

abundance: .
len: 15
j_gene: TRBJ2-1
v_gene: TRBV7-6
d_gene: .
CDR3aa: CASSLGLGNYNEQFF
CDR3nt: TGTGCCAGCAGCCTTGGACTCGGGAACTACAATGAGCAGTTCTTC

abundance: .
len: 16
j_gene: TRBJ1-6
v_gene: TRBV5-1
d_gene: .
CDR3aa: CASSLGPQDGGSPLHF
CDR3nt: TGCGCCAGCAGCTTGGGGCCCCAGGATGGGGGTTCACCCCTCCACTTT

abundance: .
len: 13
j_gene: TRBJ1-1
v_gene: TRBV6-6
d_gene: .
CDR3aa: CASSYSQGPEAFF
CDR3nt: TGTGCCAGCAGTTACTCCCAGGGCCCTGAAGCTTTCTTT

abundance: medium-sized
len: 13
j_gene: TRBJ2-5
v_gene: TRBV5-1
d_gene: .
CDR3aa: CASSLDLQGTQYF
CDR3nt: TGCGCCAGCAGCTTGGACCTGCAGGGGACCCAGTACTTC

abundance: .
len: 15
j_gene: TRBJ2-7
v_gene: TRBV28
d_gene: .
CDR3aa: CASRRPGGHSYEQYF
CDR3nt: TGTGCCAGCAGACGGCCAGGGGGGCACTCCTACGAGCAGTACTTC

abundance: .
len: 15
j_gene: TRBJ2-1
v_gene: TRBV15
d_gene: .
CDR3aa: CATSRAAGSYNEQFF
CDR3nt: TGTGCCACCAGCAGAGCAGCGGGCTCCTACAATGAGCAGTTCTTC

abundance: .
len: 14
j_gene: TRBJ1-2
v_gene: TRBV9
d_gene: TRBD1
CDR3aa: CASSSGQGSYGYTF
CDR3nt: TGTGCCAGCAGCTCAGGACAGGGTTCCTATGGCTACACCTTC

abundance: .
len: 18
j_gene: TRBJ2-3
v_gene: TRBV14
d_gene: TRBD2
CDR3aa: CASSQGLAGVRSTDTQYF
CDR3nt: TGTGCCAGCAGCCAGGGGCTAGCGGGGGTTCGAAGCACAGATACGCAGTATTTT

abundance: .
len: 14
j_gene: TRBJ2-5
v_gene: TRBV28
d_gene: TRBD1
CDR3aa: CASSSGQGRETQYF
CDR3nt: TGTGCCAGCAGTTCGGGACAGGGGCGGGAGACCCAGTACTTC

abundance: few
len: 17
j_gene: TRBJ1-5
v_gene: TRBV7-2
d_gene: .
CDR3aa: CASSLVSRQPSNQPQHF
CDR3nt: TGTGCCAGCAGCTTAGTTTCTCGACAGCCTAGCAATCAGCCCCAGCATTTT

abundance: few
len: 15
j_gene: TRBJ1-4
v_gene: TRBV7-6
d_gene: .
CDR3aa: CASSRGTRVWEKLFF
CDR3nt: TGTGCCAGCAGCCGAGGAACAAGGGTGTGGGAAAAACTGTTTTTT

abundance: many
len: 21
j_gene: TRBJ2-6
v_gene: TRBV7-2
d_gene: TRBD2
CDR3aa: CASSSRQLAGGTISGANVLTF
CDR3nt: TGTGCCAGCAGCTCTCGGCAACTAGCGGGGGGAACCATCTCTGGGGCCAACGTCCTGACTTTC

abundance: few
len: 15
j_gene: TRBJ2-5
v_gene: TRBV6-5
d_gene: .
CDR3aa: CASSSPHGGRETQYF
CDR3nt: TGTGCCAGCAGTTCCCCTCACGGGGGGCGAGAGACCCAGTACTTC

abundance: .
len: 16
j_gene: TRBJ1-5
v_gene: TRBV7-2
d_gene: .
CDR3aa: CASSERRGLAISPQHF
CDR3nt: TGTGCCAGCAGCGAAAGGAGGGGACTTGCAATCAGCCCCCAGCATTTT

abundance: many
len: 15
j_gene: TRBJ1-2
v_gene: TRBV12-3/TRBV12-4
d_gene: .
CDR3aa: CASSLYRVWENGYTF
CDR3nt: TGTGCCAGCAGTTTATACAGGGTATGGGAGAATGGCTACACCTTC

abundance: few
len: 14
j_gene: TRBJ2-1
v_gene: TRBV29-1
d_gene: TRBD2
CDR3aa: CSVGLAGGLFEQFF
CDR3nt: TGCAGCGTTGGGTTAGCGGGGGGGTTGTTTGAGCAGTTCTTC

abundance: many
len: 14
j_gene: TRBJ1-1
v_gene: TRBV9
d_gene: .
CDR3aa: CASSRSTMNTEAFF
CDR3nt: TGTGCCAGCAGCCGCAGTACCATGAACACTGAAGCTTTCTTT

abundance: .
len: 17
j_gene: TRBJ2-6
v_gene: TRBV9
d_gene: .
CDR3aa: CASRRGTRNSGANVLTF
CDR3nt: TGTGCCAGCAGACGGGGTACCAGGAACTCTGGGGCCAACGTCCTGACTTTC

abundance: few
len: 15
j_gene: TRBJ2-7
v_gene: TRBV12-3/TRBV12-4
d_gene: TRBD1
CDR3aa: CASSPSGTGYKLGYF
CDR3nt: TGTGCCAGCAGTCCTTCTGGGACAGGGTATAAGCTAGGGTACTTC

abundance: .
len: 12
j_gene: TRBJ2-7
v_gene: TRBV9
d_gene: .
CDR3aa: CASSVRGGEQYF
CDR3nt: TGTGCCAGCAGCGTAAGGGGCGGGGAGCAGTACTTC

abundance: few
len: 16
j_gene: TRBJ1-4
v_gene: TRBV5-1
d_gene: TRBD1
CDR3aa: CASSYNTGTGLGKLFF
CDR3nt: TGCGCCAGCAGCTACAACACCGGGACAGGGCTAGGAAAACTGTTTTTT

abundance: .
len: 15
j_gene: TRBJ2-1
v_gene: TRBV4-1
d_gene: .
CDR3aa: CASSHLGVIENEQFF
CDR3nt: TGCGCCAGCAGCCATCTAGGGGTTATTGAGAATGAGCAGTTCTTC

abundance: many
len: 15
j_gene: TRBJ1-1
v_gene: TRBV7-6
d_gene: TRBD1
CDR3aa: CASSAIRDRGTEAFF
CDR3nt: TGTGCCAGCAGCGCGATCCGGGACAGGGGGACTGAAGCTTTCTTT

abundance: few
len: 11
j_gene: TRBJ1-2
v_gene: TRBV29-1
d_gene: .
CDR3aa: CSVDAGLGYTF
CDR3nt: TGCAGCGTCGACGCGGGGTTGGGCTACACCTTC

abundance: few
len: 14
j_gene: TRBJ2-5
v_gene: TRBV5-1
d_gene: TRBD1
CDR3aa: CASSWTGGGETQYF
CDR3nt: TGCGCCAGCAGCTGGACAGGGGGCGGTGAGACCCAGTACTTC

abundance: .
len: 17
j_gene: TRBJ1-2
v_gene: TRBV2
d_gene: TRBD1
CDR3aa: CASKEGPGQVVSGGYTF
CDR3nt: TGTGCCAGCAAGGAGGGACCGGGACAGGTGGTTTCGGGTGGCTACACCTTC

abundance: .
len: 16
j_gene: TRBJ2-3
v_gene: TRBV25-1
d_gene: TRBD1
CDR3aa: CASRGTDRAPTDTQYF
CDR3nt: TGTGCCAGCAGGGGGACCGACAGGGCGCCCACAGATACGCAGTATTTT

abundance: many
len: 15
j_gene: TRBJ2-7
v_gene: TRBV10-2
d_gene: TRBD1
CDR3aa: CASSAPGQGAREQYF
CDR3nt: TGCGCCAGCAGCGCACCGGGACAGGGGGCGCGGGAGCAGTACTTC

abundance: many
len: 15
j_gene: TRBJ1-5
v_gene: TRBV27
d_gene: TRBD1
CDR3aa: CASSFRDRAHQPQHF
CDR3nt: TGTGCCAGCAGTTTCCGCGACAGGGCCCATCAGCCCCAGCATTTT

abundance: few
len: 14
j_gene: TRBJ1-4
v_gene: TRBV7-2
d_gene: .
CDR3aa: CASSVGQLNEKLFF
CDR3nt: TGTGCCAGCAGCGTTGGGCAGTTGAACGAAAAACTGTTTTTT

abundance: few
len: 14
j_gene: TRBJ1-5
v_gene: TRBV7-8
d_gene: .
CDR3aa: CASSERGDHQPQHF
CDR3nt: TGTGCCAGCTCCGAGAGAGGGGATCATCAGCCCCAGCATTTT

abundance: few
len: 14
j_gene: TRBJ1-2
v_gene: TRBV4-1
d_gene: .
CDR3aa: CASSQGLANYGYTF
CDR3nt: TGCGCCAGCAGCCAAGGACTGGCTAACTATGGCTACACCTTC

abundance: many
len: 16
j_gene: TRBJ2-1
v_gene: TRBV4-1
d_gene: .
CDR3aa: CASSRRREDSYNEQFF
CDR3nt: TGCGCCAGCAGCCGCCGGCGGGAAGACTCCTACAATGAGCAGTTCTTC

abundance: few
len: 17
j_gene: TRBJ2-7
v_gene: TRBV6-2/TRBV6-3
d_gene: .
CDR3aa: CASSYPTEGRSSYEQYF
CDR3nt: TGTGCCAGCAGTTACCCCACCGAGGGCAGAAGCTCCTACGAGCAGTACTTC

abundance: many
len: 13
j_gene: TRBJ2-7
v_gene: TRBV5-1
d_gene: .
CDR3aa: CASSRDSAYEQYF
CDR3nt: TGCGCCAGCAGCAGGGACTCCGCCTACGAGCAGTACTTC

abundance: few
len: 15
j_gene: TRBJ2-5
v_gene: TRBV9
d_gene: .
CDR3aa: CASSAFFGVLETQYF
CDR3nt: TGTGCCAGCAGCGCCTTTTTCGGCGTCCTAGAGACCCAGTACTTC

abundance: few
len: 14
j_gene: TRBJ1-4
v_gene: TRBV5-1
d_gene: .
CDR3aa: CASSFQGQNEKLFF
CDR3nt: TGCGCCAGCAGCTTTCAGGGCCAGAATGAAAAACTGTTTTTT

abundance: many
len: 15
j_gene: TRBJ1-3
v_gene: TRBV6-5
d_gene: TRBD1
CDR3aa: CASSAGQLSGNTIYF
CDR3nt: TGTGCCAGCAGTGCGGGACAGCTCTCTGGAAACACCATATATTTT

abundance: few
len: 12
j_gene: TRBJ1-6
v_gene: TRBV19
d_gene: TRBD1
CDR3aa: CATTGVGSPLHF
CDR3nt: TGTGCCACGACAGGGGTCGGGTCACCCCTCCACTTT

abundance: .
len: 14
j_gene: TRBJ2-2
v_gene: TRBV28
d_gene: .
CDR3aa: CASIDFANTGELFF
CDR3nt: TGTGCCAGCATTGACTTCGCGAACACCGGGGAGCTGTTTTTT

abundance: many
len: 16
j_gene: TRBJ2-1
v_gene: TRBV7-3
d_gene: .
CDR3aa: CASSPRGHGTLHEQFF
CDR3nt: TGTGCCAGCAGCCCGCGAGGACACGGGACCCTTCATGAGCAGTTCTTC

abundance: .
len: 13
j_gene: TRBJ2-1
v_gene: TRBV7-2
d_gene: .
CDR3aa: CASRSVRGNEQFF
CDR3nt: TGTGCCAGCAGATCCGTGAGGGGAAATGAGCAGTTCTTC

abundance: .
len: 12
j_gene: TRBJ2-5
v_gene: TRBV10-1
d_gene: .
CDR3aa: CASPSGERTQYF
CDR3nt: TGCGCCAGCCCGTCGGGGGAGAGGACCCAGTACTTC

abundance: .
len: 15
j_gene: TRBJ1-2
v_gene: TRBV18
d_gene: .
CDR3aa: CASSTGFGNNYGYTF
CDR3nt: TGTGCCAGCTCAACAGGATTCGGAAACAACTATGGCTACACCTTC

abundance: many
len: 13
j_gene: TRBJ2-7
v_gene: TRBV7-2
d_gene: .
CDR3aa: CASTPGSSYEQYF
CDR3nt: TGTGCCAGCACCCCCGGTTCTTCCTACGAGCAGTACTTC

abundance: .
len: 15
j_gene: TRBJ1-2
v_gene: TRBV6-5
d_gene: TRBD1
CDR3aa: CASSNRDRQYYGYTF
CDR3nt: TGTGCCAGCAGTAACCGGGACAGACAGTACTATGGCTACACCTTC